Shown below are 15 T cell receptor beta chains from a single sample sequenced in a study of cytomegalovirus exposure and HLA in healthy donors (dated by TCRdb to between 2016 and 2019). Libraries were constructed by the immunoSEQ multiplex PCR assay. The multiplex PCR relied on a mix of 60 forward primers for TCR Vbeta segments and 13 reverse primers for TCR Jbeta segments. The immuneACCESS repertoire file appears here via TCRdb, limited to in-frame rearrangements. These files lack a portion of the clones; in checked studies, under half of the deficit traces to unresolved V genes, and the cause of the others is not known. Present in this sample are 160,000 or so clones, 70% to 90% of which were seen just once. The biggest ten clones account for around 6.7% of the sample. Sequencing used PBMCs. Receptors were obtained from a woman in her twenties or thirties in good health and CMV-seropositive.

The chain carries TRBV2 and TRBJ2-2; 7 bases agree with TRBD2. V was clipped by 5 bases and J by 4 bases; unmatched bases: 10. The CDR3 sequence is 16 residues long. The germline V gene has CDR1 SNHLY and CDR2 FYNNEI. The chain's CDR3 is CASSKGSGFGTGELFF. CDR3 DNA sequence: TGTGCCAGCAGTAAAGGTAGCGGGTTCGGCACCGGGGAGCTGTTTTTT. Full variable domain (rest looked up from reference TRBV2 and TRBJ2-2): EPEVTQTPSHQVTQMGQEVILRCVPISNHLYFYWYRQILGQKVEFLVSFYNNEISEKSEIFDDQFSVERPDGSNFTLKIRSTKLEDSAMYFCASSKGSGFGTGELFFGEGSRLTVL.

The chain couples TRBV6-5 to TRBJ1-1; possibly TRBD1 for D (5 bases). Germline V lookup: CDR1 MNHEY, CDR2 SVGAGI. V lost 7 bases, J lost 5 bases, and 11 bases lay in between. The CDR3 consists of 12 residues. CDR3 sequence reads: CASKQGWTEAFF. DNA for the CDR3: TGTGCCAGCAAGCAGGGATGGACTGAAGCTTTCTTT.

This clone was counted a few times. This chain joins TRBV18 and TRBJ2-6; 8 nucleotides agree with TRBD1. Trimming took 1 base from V and 2 from J; bases not matched to a gene: 4. Germline V gene lookup returns CDR1 KGHSH and CDR2 LQKENI. This CDR3 has 17 residues. The CDR3 reads CASSPQSQGAGANVLTF. The DNA for the CDR3 is TGTGCCAGCTCACCACAATCACAGGGGGCTGGGGCCAACGTCCTGACTTTC.

This sequence joins TRBV4-3 and TRBJ1-1; D is perhaps TRBD1 (6 bases). Deletions cut 0 bases from V and 5 bases from J, with 16 bases between. This CDR3 spans 16 amino acids. Germline CDR1 LGHNA, CDR2 YSLEER. This CDR3 is CASSQEWDTRGTEAFF. The CDR3 region has the DNA TGCGCCAGCAGCCAAGAATGGGACACCCGAGGTACTGAAGCTTTCTTT.

This clone occurred a few times. The rearrangement joins TRBV2 to TRBJ2-1; D is possibly TRBD1 (5 bases). CDR3 length: 14 amino acids. V was cut by 7 bases and J by 8 bases, with 18 bases left in between. Germline CDR1 and CDR2: SNHLY and FYNNEI. The CDR3 region has the DNA TGTGCCAGCACTTCCCAGGGCGATTATCATGAGCAGTTCTTC. Amino acid sequence: CASTSQGDYHEQFF.

The chain recombines TRBV7-9 with TRBJ1-3; unclear D gene. This CDR3 has 15 amino acids. The germline CDR1 and CDR2 sequences are SEHNR and FQNEAQ (reference sequence). Trimming removed 1 base at V and 6 bases at J, with 13 bases between. CDR3 DNA sequence: TGTGCCAGCAGCTTAGGCCCGGGAACGATAAACACCATATATTTT. This translates into CASSLGPGTINTIYF.

V gene TRBV6-5 combines with J gene TRBJ2-1; 7 positions match TRBD2. V lost 0 bases to trimming and J lost 10 bases; unmatched junction nucleotides: 6. Germline V gene sequence: CDR1 MNHEY, CDR2 SVGAGI. The CDR3 is 14 residues long. DNA for the CDR3: TGTGCCAGCAGTTACTCATTCCGGGGAGGGGAGCAGTTCTTC. Amino acids: CASSYSFRGGEQFF.

This clone was found a few times. V gene TRBV5-4 combines with J gene TRBJ2-1; TRBD2 is a possible D gene (6 bases). The ends were cut back, 4 bases at V and 10 bases at J, with 15 bases in the middle. This CDR3 region has 13 residues. Germline assignment: CDR1 SGHNT and CDR2 YYREEE (reference sequence). This CDR3 reads CASSLYGGSEQFF. The DNA of the CDR3 is TGTGCCAGCAGCCTTTACGGGGGTAGCGAGCAGTTCTTC. Supplemented by reference TRBV5-4 and TRBJ2-1, the full variable domain reads ETGVTQSPTHLIKTRGQQVTLRCSSQSGHNTVSWYQQALGQGPQFIFQYYREEENGRGNFPPRFSGLQFPNYSSELNVNALELDDSALYLCASSLYGGSEQFFGPGTRLTVL.

This sequence joins TRBV5-1 and TRBJ1-5; 9 nucleotides agree with TRBD1. There are 14 residues in the CDR3. The germline gives CDR1 SGHRS, CDR2 YFSETQ. The ends lost 3 bases at V and 4 bases at J; junction bases unmatched: 2. This CDR3 is CASSSGTGNQPQHF. In DNA, the CDR3 is TGCGCCAGCAGCTCCGGGACAGGGAATCAGCCCCAGCATTTT. Looking up the rest from reference TRBV5-1 and TRBJ1-5 gives the full variable domain: KAGVTQTPRYLIKTRGQQVTLSCSPISGHRSVSWYQQTPGQGLQFLFEYFSETQRNKGNFPGRFSGRQFSNSRSEMNVSTLELGDSALYLCASSSGTGNQPQHFGDGTRLSIL.

This clone was detected a few times. The gene calls are TRBV4-2 and TRBJ2-7; 9 positions agree with TRBD2. With 1 base clipped from V and 2 bases from J, the junction kept 3 bases outside the gene matches. CDR1 LGHNA and CDR2 YNFKEQ come from the germline V gene. The CDR3 contains 15 residues. The CDR3 DNA follows: TGTGCCAGCAGCCAAGTAGCGGGGGCTCCCTACGAGCAGTACTTC. This encodes CASSQVAGAPYEQYF.

The chain is built from TRBV5-4 and TRBJ2-5, with 7 bases lining up with TRBD2. The CDR3 contains 16 residues. After removal of 0 bases from V and 5 bases from J, the junction contained 10 bases not matched to a gene. The germline V gene encodes CDR1 SGHNT and CDR2 YYREEE (reference sequence). The CDR3 spells CASSLAAGDLGETQYF. The CDR3, as DNA: TGTGCCAGCAGCTTGGCGGCGGGGGATCTCGGGGAGACCCAGTACTTC.

This clone has a handful of counts. The same CDR3 can be traced to other DNA sequences in this sample. V is TRBV2 and J is TRBJ2-7; TRBD1 aligns across 7 bases. The CDR3 loop spans 14 amino acids. Germline V CDR1 and CDR2: SNHLY, FYNNEI. Trimming at V came to 3 bases and at J to 3 bases, leaving 5 bases not matched to a gene. CDR3 DNA sequence: TGTGCCAGCAGTGATCAGGGGGTTGACTACGAGCAGTACTTC. This sequence encodes CASSDQGVDYEQYF.

The chain couples TRBV27 to TRBJ2-7, with a weak D call TRBD2 (5 bases). The CDR3 sequence is 16 residues long. Germline V lookup: CDR1 MNHEY, CDR2 SMNVEV (reference sequence). The V gene lost 6 bases and the J gene lost 0 bases, with 18 bases spanning the gap. The CDR3 DNA reads TGTGCCAGCAGCCAAAAAGGAGGTGAGAGCTCCTACGAGCAGTACTTC. Translated: CASSQKGGESSYEQYF.

The rearrangement links TRBV4-3 to TRBJ1-5; TRBD1 agrees at 7 bases. Losses at the gene ends were 6 bases for V and 0 bases for J; bases not matched to a gene: 8. The CDR3 loop spans 16 amino acids. Germline V lookup: CDR1 LGHNA, CDR2 YSLEER. DNA of the CDR3: TGCGCCAGCAGTCGCGCTACAGGGGATAGCAATCAGCCCCAGCATTTT. Protein: CASSRATGDSNQPQHF.

CDR3 bases: TGTGCCAGCAGCCAAGCTCTTGGGACATGGAGTAAAGCTGAAGCTTTCTTT. It is translated as CASSQALGTWSKAEAFF. The chain employs TRBV4-2 and TRBJ1-1; tentatively, D is TRBD1 (6 bases). Germline V gene data show CDR1 as LGHNA and CDR2 as YNFKEQ. The CDR3 extends over 17 amino acids. V was cut by 1 base and J by 6 bases, with 21 bases left in between.